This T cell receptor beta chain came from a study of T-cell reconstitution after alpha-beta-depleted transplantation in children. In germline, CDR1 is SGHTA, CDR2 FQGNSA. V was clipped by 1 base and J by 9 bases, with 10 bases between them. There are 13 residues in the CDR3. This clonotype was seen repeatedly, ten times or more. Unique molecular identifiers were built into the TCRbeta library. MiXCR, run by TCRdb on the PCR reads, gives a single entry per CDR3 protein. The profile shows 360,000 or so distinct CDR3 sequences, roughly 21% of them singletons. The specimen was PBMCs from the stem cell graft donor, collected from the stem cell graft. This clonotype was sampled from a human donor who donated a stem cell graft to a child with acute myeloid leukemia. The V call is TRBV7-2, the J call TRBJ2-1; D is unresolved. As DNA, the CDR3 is TGTGCCAGCAGCTTAGAGTACGGGCGTGAGCAGTTCTTC. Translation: CASSLEYGREQFF.